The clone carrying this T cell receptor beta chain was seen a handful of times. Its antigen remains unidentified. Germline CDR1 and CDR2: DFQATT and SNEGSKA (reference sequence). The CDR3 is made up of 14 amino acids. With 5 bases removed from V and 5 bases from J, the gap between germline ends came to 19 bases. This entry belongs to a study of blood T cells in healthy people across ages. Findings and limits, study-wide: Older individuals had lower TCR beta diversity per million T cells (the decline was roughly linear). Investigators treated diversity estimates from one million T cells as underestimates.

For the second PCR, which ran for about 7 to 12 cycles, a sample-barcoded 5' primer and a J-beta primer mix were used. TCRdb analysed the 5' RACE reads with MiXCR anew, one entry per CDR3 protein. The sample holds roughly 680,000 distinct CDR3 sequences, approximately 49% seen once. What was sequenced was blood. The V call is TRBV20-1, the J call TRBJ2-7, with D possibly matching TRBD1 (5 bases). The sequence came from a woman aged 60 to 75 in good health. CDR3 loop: CSAEKQVGSDEQYF. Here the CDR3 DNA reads TGCAGTGCTGAGAAACAGGTGGGAAGCGACGAGCAGTACTTC.